Sequencing of this T cell receptor (beta chain) was carried out in a study of shared T cell receptors in the human thymus. Germline CDR1 is SGHNT and CDR2 is YYREEE (reference sequence). The V segment lost 4 bases and the J segment 4 bases; nucleotides outside the gene matches: 17. The CDR3 spans 18 residues. The table came from immunoSEQ multiplex PCR; TCRdb's copy has only in-frame clones and leaves some out. The table lists hundreds of thousands of clones, about 84% of them singletons. These data also formed part of another study, on human thymus T cells. As that study records: From resections taken during corrective heart surgery, the thymus tissue was obtained.

This receptor was identified in a boy less than two years old with a congenital heart defect. This rearrangement joins TRBV5-4 to TRBJ1-3; 7 positions agree with TRBD1. The specimen was thymocytes. CDR3 nucleotides: TGTGCCAGCAGCAGAAATCCTACAGGGGAGGAAGGAGGAAACACCATATATTTT. This codes for CASSRNPTGEEGGNTIYF.